This T cell receptor beta chain was profiled in a study of T-cell memory formation after mild COVID-19 (dated by TCRdb to the early 2020s). Regarding the study in general: TCR sequence clusters from the two donors were found to be largely donor specific. Longitudinal TCRalpha and TCRbeta repertoire sequencing tracked T-cell clones expanding and contracting after mild COVID-19 in a couple of donors. The cohort comprised two young, previously healthy adult volunteers, one female and one male. Findings and caveats that apply to the study as a whole: Only a couple of mild cases were covered by the study, and larger cohorts that include severe cases with pre-infection samples were considered necessary. Contracting CD4+ clones were located mainly in the CM and EM memory subsets, whereas CD8+ clones were found to be enriched in EMRA. SARS-CoV-2 specificity was not confirmed for the second-wave clones peaking on day 37. Clones contracting from day 15 to 85 had balanced CD4/CD8 phenotypes, while a second wave expanding from day 15 to 37 was biased towards CD4+. Some responding clones were found in pre-infection memory, which suggests that pre-existing cross-reactive memory T cells took part in the SARS-CoV-2 response.

This clonotype was detected many times. Which antigen it targets is not known. Base qualities are not recorded, but no much larger clone differs from it by a single base. The data were produced on an Illumina NovaSeq 6000. cDNA libraries for TCRalpha and TCRbeta were prepared by 5'RACE using constant-segment primers, with sample barcodes and unique molecular identifiers added. Trizol reagent was used to extract RNA from every sample. Amplification of the libraries took two PCR steps, and the second step added a second sample barcode plus Illumina TruSeq adapters. The libraries were sequenced on an Illumina NovaSeq using 2 x 150 bp paired-end reads. Per the original workflow: The reads were demultiplexed and collapsed into UMI-guided consensus sequences using migec v1.2.7. Using mixcr v2.1.11, UMI consensuses were aligned to TRA and TRB V and J templates and then assembled into clonotypes. Clonotypes were classified as expanded or contracted when called significant by both edgeR and NoisET, with noise models trained on biological replicates. edgeR calls used a false discovery rate-adjusted p below 0.01 and a log2 fold-change threshold of 1. PCA with hierarchical clustering of max-normalized trajectories of the 1000 most abundant clonotypes was used as exploratory dynamics analysis. Separately sequenced CD4+ and CD8+ repertoires were used to assign a CD4 or CD8 phenotype to each responding clone. TCRdb trimmed the raw reads at Q25, called clones with MiXCR and kept productive beta chains. Each entry merges the rows of one CDR3 protein and shows their most common DNA and genes. The V and J calls, along with clone size, are taken from TCRdb and not from the paper's own processing. The sample profile shows approximately 150,000 distinct CDR3 sequences; approximately 6% of them were found once. More than 2% of the sample is held by the ten biggest clonotypes.

PBMCs were isolated by Ficoll-Paque density gradient centrifugation. CDR1 and CDR2 (SGHVS, FQNEAQ) derive from the germline V gene. The CDR3 spans 16 residues, from the cysteine through the phenylalanine. Kept here is only the CDR3 DNA, which spans 48 bases and is read in frame from base 1. Between the V and J ends, shortened by 5 bases and 2 bases respectively, the junction contains 17 bases. The sample comprised PBMCs or a T cell subset sorted from them (not recorded which). The V gene is TRBV7-8 and the J gene is TRBJ2-3, with no D gene named confidently. The receptor comes from an adult woman who had mild COVID-19 (a few samples of this study predate the infection). The sample titles of this study are shuffled in the database, so cell type and time point are left out; the donor was told from shared clones. The DNA sequence is TGTGCCAGCAGCCCGGCGGCCAGTCCAATCACAGATACGCAGTATTTT. This gives the protein CASSPAASPITDTQYF.